Sequencing of this TCR beta chain was carried out in a study of spatial heterogeneity in lung cancer. Study-wide points: The study found that expanded intratumoral alpha and beta TCR counts tracked tumor mutation counts. It was estimated that coverage of tumor T cells reached 5.5% to 7.5% for alpha chains and 13% for beta chains. Expanded TCRs classified as ubiquitous or regional were counted, and these counts tracked ubiquitous and regional nonsynonymous mutations, respectively.

This clonotype was detected many times. Its antigen is unidentified. Every individual TCR cDNA molecule carried its own unique molecular identifier, which allowed correction of PCR and sequencing errors. TCRdb redid the calling of the 5' RACE reads with MiXCR, one entry per CDR3 protein. The sample lists around 95,000 distinct CDR3 sequences, 4.4% seen once, with 20% to 25% in the top ten. The germline V gene has CDR1 DFQATT and CDR2 SNEGSKA (reference sequence). The V gene end was trimmed by 0 bases and the J gene end by 2 bases; junction bases not matched to a gene: 7. The CDR3 loop spans 15 amino acids. Noted time point: sample taken at primary tumor resection. Unsorted whole RNA of tumor, nontumor lung or frozen PBMC was sequenced.

The V and J genes are TRBV20-1 and TRBJ2-7; the match to TRBD1 covers 7 bases. The sequences come from lung tumor tissue, collected at surgery. The source of this sequence is a male donor with early-stage non-small cell lung cancer. CDR3 bases: TGCAGTGCTAGAGATGGGGGACAGAGTACCTACGAGCAGTACTTC. Translation: CSARDGGQSTYEQYF.